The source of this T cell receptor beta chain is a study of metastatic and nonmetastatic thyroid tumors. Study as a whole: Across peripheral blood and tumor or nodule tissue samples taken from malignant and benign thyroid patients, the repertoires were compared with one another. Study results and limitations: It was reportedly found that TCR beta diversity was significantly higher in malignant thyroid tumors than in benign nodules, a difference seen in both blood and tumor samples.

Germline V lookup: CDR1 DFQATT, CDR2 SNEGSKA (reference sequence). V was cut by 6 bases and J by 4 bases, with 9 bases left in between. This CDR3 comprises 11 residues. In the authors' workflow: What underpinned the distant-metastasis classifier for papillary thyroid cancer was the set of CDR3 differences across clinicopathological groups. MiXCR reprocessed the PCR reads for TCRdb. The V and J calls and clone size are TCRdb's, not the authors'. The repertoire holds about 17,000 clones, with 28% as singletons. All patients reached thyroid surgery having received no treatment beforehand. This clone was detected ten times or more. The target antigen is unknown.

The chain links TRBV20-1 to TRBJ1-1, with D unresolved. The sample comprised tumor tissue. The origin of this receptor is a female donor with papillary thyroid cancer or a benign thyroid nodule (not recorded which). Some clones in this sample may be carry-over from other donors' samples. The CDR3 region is CSALGSTEAFF. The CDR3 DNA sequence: TGCAGTGCATTGGGGAGCACTGAAGCTTTCTTT.